The T cell receptor beta chain described here comes from a study of shared clonotypes between healthy human individuals. Each sorted subset replicate got 200 ng genomic DNA, roughly 33,000 genomes. Here immunoSEQ multiplex PCR was the method, and the copy in TCRdb shows in-frame clones only, minus some. The data contain about 2 million clones, around 95% of them singletons. Trimming took 6 bases from V and 4 from J, leaving 13 bases between them. The CDR3 is 14 amino acids. Germline V lookup: CDR1 MNHEY, CDR2 SVGAGI. This receptor was identified in a man aged 18 to 29 in good health. This chain connects TRBV6-5 to TRBJ1-5; unclear D gene. The specimen sequenced was naive CD4+ T cells sorted from blood. Described subset: CD45RA+ positively selected. The CDR3 nucleotides are TGTGCCAGCAGCTTGACATCTTTGAATCAGCCCCAGCATTTT. This codes for CASSLTSLNQPQHF.